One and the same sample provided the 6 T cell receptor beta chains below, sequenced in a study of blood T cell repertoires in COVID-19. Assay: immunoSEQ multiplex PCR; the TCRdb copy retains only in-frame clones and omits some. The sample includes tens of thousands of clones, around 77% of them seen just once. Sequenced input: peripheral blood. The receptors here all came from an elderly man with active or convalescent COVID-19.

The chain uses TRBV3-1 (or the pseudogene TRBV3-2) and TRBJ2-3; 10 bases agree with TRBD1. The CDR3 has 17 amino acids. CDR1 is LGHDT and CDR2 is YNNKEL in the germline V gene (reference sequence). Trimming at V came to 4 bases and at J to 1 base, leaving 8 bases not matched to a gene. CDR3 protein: CASSLTPGTGGTDTQYF. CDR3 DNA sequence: TGTGCCAGCAGCCTCACCCCCGGGACAGGGGGCACAGATACGCAGTATTTT.

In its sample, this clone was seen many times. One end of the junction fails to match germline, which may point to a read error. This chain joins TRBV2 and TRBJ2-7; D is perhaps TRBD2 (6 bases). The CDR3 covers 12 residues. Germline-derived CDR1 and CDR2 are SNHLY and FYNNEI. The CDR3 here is CASRATGTQRRF. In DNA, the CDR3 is TGTGCCAGCAGGGCAACCGGGACTCAAAGGAGGTTC.

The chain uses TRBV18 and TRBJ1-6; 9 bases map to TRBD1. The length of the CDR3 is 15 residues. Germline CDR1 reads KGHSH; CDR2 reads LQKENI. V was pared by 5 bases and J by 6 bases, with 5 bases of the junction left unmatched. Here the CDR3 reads CASSYGTGPNSPLHF. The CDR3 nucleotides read TGTGCCAGCTCATACGGGACAGGGCCTAATTCACCCCTCCACTTT.

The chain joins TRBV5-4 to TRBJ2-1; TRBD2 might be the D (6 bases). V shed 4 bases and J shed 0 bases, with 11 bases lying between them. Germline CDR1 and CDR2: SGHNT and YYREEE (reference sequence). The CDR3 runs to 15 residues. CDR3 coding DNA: TGTGCCAGCAGCCGTGGCGGGGACTCCTACAATGAGCAGTTCTTC. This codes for CASSRGGDSYNEQFF. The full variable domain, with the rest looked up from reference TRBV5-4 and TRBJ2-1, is ETGVTQSPTHLIKTRGQQVTLRCSSQSGHNTVSWYQQALGQGPQFIFQYYREEENGRGNFPPRFSGLQFPNYSSELNVNALELDDSALYLCASSRGGDSYNEQFFGPGTRLTVL.

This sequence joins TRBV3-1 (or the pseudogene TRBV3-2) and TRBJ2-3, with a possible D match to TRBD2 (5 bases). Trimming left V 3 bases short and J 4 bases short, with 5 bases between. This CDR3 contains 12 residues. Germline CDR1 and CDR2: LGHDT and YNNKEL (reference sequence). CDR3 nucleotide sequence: TGTGCCAGCAGCCAGGAGGCAGATACGCAGTATTTT. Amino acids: CASSQEADTQYF.

The CDR3 region is CASSRQENTEAFF. In DNA form, the CDR3 reads TGTGCCAGCAGCCGACAGGAGAACACTGAAGCTTTCTTT. The chain has TRBV7-2 and TRBJ1-1, with D possibly matching TRBD1 (6 bases). Germline CDR1 and CDR2: SGHTA and FQGNSA. Trimming removed 5 bases from V and 1 base from J, with 8 bases in between. The CDR3 consists of 13 residues.